This T cell receptor (beta chain) was captured by sequencing in a study of beta chain features in type 1 diabetes. Study-level background: Healthy donors resembled patients in age, gender and cell yields. Broader study findings: Type 1 diabetes patients had VDJ junctions that carried fewer insertions and more deletions. There was a moderate but significant shortening of TCRB CDR3s in all four CD4+ subsets of Type 1 diabetes patients.

There are a few counts of this clone. Its target is not known. The investigators reverse transcribed all of the isolated RNA, so they sequenced expressed TCRB transcripts. Profiling relied on immunoSEQ multiplex PCR, and the TCRdb table lists in-frame clones only, not all of them. The sample contains just over 600,000 clones, about 14% of which appear only once. J lost 3 bases, V lost 2 bases, and 3 bases had no gene match. This CDR3 spans 15 amino acids. Germline V gene lookup returns CDR1 ENHRY and CDR2 SYGVKD. Sequences were obtained from naive CD4+ T cells from blood. The origin of this receptor is a man aged 18-30 years in good health. The rearrangement links TRBV10-3 to TRBJ2-2; 7 bases align to TRBD2. CDR3 DNA sequence: TGTGCCATCAGTGAGGTCCGGGAGGACACCGGGGAGCTGTTTTTT. Translation: CAISEVREDTGELFF.